Following are 10 T cell receptor beta chains from one sample sequenced in a study of monozygotic twins with inflammatory bowel disease. Reanalyzing the 5' RACE reads, TCRdb keeps one entry per CDR3 protein, without DNA. This listing includes about 300,000 distinct CDR3 sequences. The specimen was blood. These receptors all stem from a human donor with ulcerative colitis or Crohn's disease, or a healthy co-twin of an affected twin (not recorded which).

V usage is TRBV20-1 and J usage is TRBJ2-1; the D call from TCRdb, TRBD2, cannot be confirmed without DNA. The CDR3 runs 16 residues. Germline CDR1 is DFQATT and CDR2 is SNEGSKA (reference sequence). This chain's CDR3 is CSARGSGLAAYNDQFF.

The chain employs TRBV9 and TRBJ2-1; TCRdb picks TRBD2, but there is no DNA to check that call. The CDR3 is made up of 16 amino acids. Germline CDR1 reads SGDLS; CDR2 reads YYNGEE. The CDR3: CASSRPGSTSGGEQFF.

V usage is TRBV4-3 and J usage is TRBJ2-7; with no DNA, the TCRdb D assignment of TRBD2 cannot be verified. The CDR3 contains 15 residues. Germline CDR1 and CDR2: LGHNA and YSLEER. CDR3 region: CASSQGIAGIYEQYF.

The CDR3 protein is CSAEREGIYEQYF. The chain uses TRBV20-1 and TRBJ2-7; TCRdb gives TRBD2 as the D gene, but with no DNA this cannot be confirmed. This CDR3 spans 13 amino acids. The germline gives CDR1 DFQATT, CDR2 SNEGSKA (reference sequence).

The chain couples TRBV7-2 to TRBJ2-1. This CDR3 contains 11 residues. Germline V CDR1 and CDR2: SGHTA, FQGNSA. Here the CDR3 reads CASTTYNEQFF.

This chain connects TRBV14 to TRBJ2-1; there is no DNA to check the TCRdb D call of TRBD2. CDR1 and CDR2 from the germline V gene are SGHDN and FVKESK. This CDR3 spans 16 amino acids. The CDR3 sequence is CASSRLSGSNYNEQFF.

The chain uses TRBV7-9 and TRBJ1-5. The CDR3 is made up of 17 amino acids. CDR1 and CDR2 from the germline V gene are SEHNR and FQNEAQ (reference sequence). Here the CDR3 reads CASSLIMGPYSNQPQHF.

The chain couples TRBV4-3 to TRBJ1-1; TCRdb designates TRBD1, a call that cannot be tested without DNA. The CDR3 contains 15 residues. Germline V gives CDR1 LGHNA, CDR2 YSLEER. CDR3: CASSQDRSGGFEAFF.

The V and J genes are TRBV29-1 and TRBJ1-4; TCRdb gives TRBD1 as the D gene, but with no DNA this cannot be confirmed. The V gene's germline CDR1 is SQVTM and CDR2 ANQGSEA. The CDR3 sequence is 14 residues long. CDR3 sequence reads: CSVADRGRDEKLFF.

The genes are TRBV7-2 and TRBJ2-2. Germline loops: CDR1 SGHTA, CDR2 FQGNSA. The CDR3 spans 13 residues. CDR3 sequence reads: CASSLTPTGELFF.